A single sample gave rise to the 10 T cell receptor beta chains below, sequenced in a study of blood T cell repertoires in COVID-19 (dated by TCRdb to about 2020). Library generation was performed with the immunoSEQ multiplex PCR assay. TCRdb stores this immuneACCESS table with in-frame sequences only. Part of the clones is absent; in the studies checked, under half of the shortfall reflects unresolved V genes, and no reason is known for the rest. This sample is represented by roughly 140,000 clones; 84% of them were singletons. The ten largest make up roughly 8.3% of the sample. Sequencing was carried out using peripheral blood. The source is a woman older than 75 in a cohort sampled during active or convalescent COVID-19.

This chain connects TRBV18 to TRBJ1-1, with D unclear. Germline V lookup: CDR1 KGHSH, CDR2 LQKENI. V was shortened by 6 bases and J by 4 bases, with 15 bases between the two germline ends. The CDR3 loop spans 14 amino acids. CDR3: CASSPDVRSTEAFF. CDR3 in DNA: TGTGCCAGCTCCCCAGATGTCCGGAGCACTGAAGCTTTCTTT.

The CDR3 loop reads CASSTQVGDTQYF. The CDR3 bases are TGTGCCAGTAGTACTCAGGTAGGAGATACGCAGTATTTT. The V gene is TRBV19, the J gene TRBJ2-3; no firm D call. Trimming left V 4 bases short and J 5 bases short, with 10 bases between. In germline, CDR1 is LNHDA, CDR2 SQIVND (reference sequence). There are 13 residues in the CDR3.

This clone has more than one count but fewer than ten. CDR3 loop: CAWGQGNQPQHF. The DNA for the CDR3 is TGTGCCTGGGGACAGGGTAATCAGCCCCAGCATTTT. The chain couples TRBV30 to TRBJ1-5; 8 bases match TRBD1. CDR1 is GTSNPN, CDR2 SVGIG, per germline (reference sequence). V trimming: 5 bases; J trimming: 4 bases; junction bases outside the gene matches: 1. The CDR3 extends over 12 amino acids.

V usage is TRBV6-2 or TRBV6-3 and J usage is TRBJ2-3, with 10 bases matching TRBD2. CDR1 and CDR2 (germline): MNHEY, SVGEGT. With V trimmed by 0 bases and J by 2 bases, 2 bases remained unmatched. CDR3 length equals 16 residues. CDR3 DNA: TGTGCCAGCAGTTACTCTAGCGGGGGGCCCACAGATACGCAGTATTTT. As protein: CASSYSSGGPTDTQYF.

The gene calls are TRBV28 and TRBJ2-2; the match to TRBD2 covers 11 bases. V shed 7 bases, J shed 3 bases, and the junction held 4 bases outside the gene matches. CDR3 length equals 15 residues. The germline V gene has CDR1 MDHEN and CDR2 SYDVKM. The CDR3 nucleotides are TGTGCCAGCATTAGCGGGGGGGAGGACACCGGGGAGCTGTTTTTT. Amino acids: CASISGGEDTGELFF.

The rearrangement uses TRBV19 and TRBJ1-5, with D uncertain. This CDR3 region has 12 residues. The V and J ends lost 0 bases and 7 bases respectively, with 4 bases between them. Germline CDR1 and CDR2: LNHDA and SQIVND (reference sequence). This CDR3 reads CASSIDGQPQHF. DNA of the CDR3: TGTGCCAGTAGTATAGACGGGCAGCCCCAGCATTTT. The full variable domain, its missing parts supplied by reference TRBV19 and TRBJ1-5, is DGGITQSPKYLFRKEGQNVTLSCEQNLNHDAMYWYRQDPGQGLRLIYYSQIVNDFQKGDIAEGYSVSREKKESFPLTVTSAQKNPTAFYLCASSIDGQPQHFGDGTRLSIL.

The chain recombines TRBV6-2 or TRBV6-3 with TRBJ2-3; D is ambiguous. Germline V gene sequence: CDR1 MNHEY, CDR2 SVGEGT. There are 12 residues in the CDR3. The V gene lost 5 bases and the J gene lost 6 bases, with 9 bases spanning the gap. CDR3 region: CASSTNLDTQYF. The CDR3 DNA reads TGTGCCAGCAGTACCAACTTGGATACGCAGTATTTT.

The chain recombines TRBV19 with TRBJ1-6; unclear D gene. The V end lost 6 bases, the J end lost 0 bases, and 6 bases lay between the germline ends. This CDR3 contains 14 residues. Germline assignment: CDR1 LNHDA and CDR2 SQIVND (reference sequence). The CDR3 spells CASRFSSYNSPLHF. The CDR3 DNA is TGTGCCAGTAGATTTAGCTCCTATAATTCACCCCTCCACTTT.

The chain links TRBV6-5 to TRBJ2-3, with D uncertain. The germline gives CDR1 MNHEY, CDR2 SVGAGI. The V and J ends lost 2 bases and 2 bases respectively, with 5 bases between them. This CDR3 region has 13 residues. CDR3 in amino acids: CASSYSFTDTQYF. Here the CDR3 DNA reads TGTGCCAGCAGTTACAGCTTCACAGATACGCAGTATTTT.

This clone was recorded once. The rearrangement uses TRBV11-2 and TRBJ2-2; 7 positions match TRBD1. CDR1 is SGHAT, CDR2 FQNNGV, per germline. The V segment lost 5 bases and the J segment 6 bases; nucleotides outside the gene matches: 12. CDR3 length equals 16 residues. This CDR3 reads CASSRIRQGSPGELFF. The CDR3 nucleotides are TGTGCCAGCAGCCGAATAAGACAGGGTAGTCCCGGGGAGCTGTTTTTT.